This T cell receptor beta chain derives from a study of blood T cell repertoires in COVID-19. For the study at large: Some COVID-19 samples were acute and others convalescent; all came from the United States, Italy and Spain. Sample material is recorded as cDNA or gDNA derived from T cells, B-cell-depleted T cells, or PBMCs.

The germline V gene encodes CDR1 SGHDT and CDR2 YYEEEE. The CDR3 is made up of 15 amino acids. Germline trimming cut 0 bases from V and 3 bases from J; bases unmatched to any gene: 2. The protocol was immunoSEQ multiplex PCR, while the TCRdb copy is restricted to in-frame clones and leaves out a portion. Of about 290,000 clones listed, 70% to 90% are singletons. Sequencing was performed on peripheral blood. This TCR was sampled from a woman aged 50 to 60 with active or convalescent COVID-19. The chain combines TRBV5-6 with TRBJ2-5; 10 bases line up with TRBD2. The CDR3 nucleotides read TGTGCCAGCAGCTTGGCCGGGACTAGCGAAGAGACCCAGTACTTC. Amino acids: CASSLAGTSEETQYF.